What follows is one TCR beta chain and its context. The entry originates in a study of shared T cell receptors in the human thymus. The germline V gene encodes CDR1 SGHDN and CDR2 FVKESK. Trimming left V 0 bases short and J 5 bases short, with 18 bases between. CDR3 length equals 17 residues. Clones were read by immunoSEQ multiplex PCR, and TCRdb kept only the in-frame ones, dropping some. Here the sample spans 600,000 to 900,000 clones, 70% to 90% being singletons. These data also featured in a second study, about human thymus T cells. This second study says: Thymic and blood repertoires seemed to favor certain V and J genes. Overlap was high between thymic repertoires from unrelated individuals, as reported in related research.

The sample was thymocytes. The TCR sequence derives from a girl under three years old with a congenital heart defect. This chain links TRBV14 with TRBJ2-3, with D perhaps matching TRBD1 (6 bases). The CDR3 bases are TGTGCCAGCAGCCAAGAAGTGGGGGCGGCAACCAAAGATACGCAGTATTTT. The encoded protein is CASSQEVGAATKDTQYF.